A single sample gave rise to the 22 T cell receptor beta chains below, sequenced in a study of cytomegalovirus exposure and HLA in healthy donors. The PCR made use of 60 Vbeta and 13 Jbeta primers. Data came from immunoSEQ multiplex PCR; TCRdb stores just in-frame clones and leaves some out. The data contain under 200,000 clones, 70% to 80% of them seen just once; the ten biggest clones take up about 0.36%. The sequencing input was PBMCs. These receptors came from a male donor in good health and CMV-seropositive.

This clone is a singleton in its sample. J is TRBJ2-5 and V is TRBV19; 12 bases fit TRBD2. The V and J ends lost 3 bases and 6 bases, in that order; junction bases with no gene match: 2. The V gene's germline CDR1 is LNHDA and CDR2 SQIVND (reference sequence). The CDR3 contains 14 residues. The CDR3 spells CASSIGLAGQTQYF. The DNA for the CDR3 is TGTGCCAGTAGTATCGGACTAGCGGGGCAGACCCAGTACTTC.

CDR3: CASSIDRQGSGYGYTF. In DNA form, the CDR3 reads TGTGCCAGTAGTATAGATCGACAGGGGAGCGGCTATGGCTACACCTTC. This chain links TRBV19 with TRBJ1-2; 8 positions match TRBD1. This CDR3 has 16 residues. CDR1 is LNHDA and CDR2 is SQIVND in the germline V gene (reference sequence). Trimming cost V 0 bases and J 4 bases; bases outside gene matches: 7.

In DNA, the CDR3 is TGTGCCAGTAGTACCCTCGGGGCAGATACGCAGTATTTT. Its protein is CASSTLGADTQYF. This chain links TRBV19 with TRBJ2-3; maybe TRBD2 (5 bases). The CDR3 contains 13 residues. The germline V gene encodes CDR1 LNHDA and CDR2 SQIVND (reference sequence). Deletions cut 4 bases from V and 4 bases from J, with 9 bases between.

The CDR3 DNA reads TGTGCCAGCAGGACAGGGAGCGGGCATGGCTACACCTTC. It yields the protein CASRTGSGHGYTF. The chain combines TRBV5-4 with TRBJ1-2; TRBD1 matches 7 bases. This CDR3 region has 13 residues. Germline V lookup: CDR1 SGHNT, CDR2 YYREEE (reference sequence). V trimming: 5 bases; J trimming: 6 bases; junction bases outside the gene matches: 7. The complete variable domain, with remaining parts taken from reference TRBV5-4 and TRBJ1-2, reads ETGVTQSPTHLIKTRGQQVTLRCSSQSGHNTVSWYQQALGQGPQFIFQYYREEENGRGNFPPRFSGLQFPNYSSELNVNALELDDSALYLCASRTGSGHGYTFGSGTRLTVV.

The chain carries TRBV5-6 and TRBJ2-5; 10 positions match TRBD1. Per germline, CDR1 SGHDT and CDR2 YYEEEE. The length of the CDR3 is 16 residues. The V and J ends lost 0 bases and 5 bases, in that order; junction bases with no gene match: 7. The CDR3 DNA is TGTGCCAGCAGCTTGGGCGGGACAGGGGTACGGGAGACCCAGTACTTC. It yields the protein CASSLGGTGVRETQYF.

The chain uses TRBV7-2 and TRBJ1-4; a weak D match, TRBD1 (5 bases). Deletions cut 3 bases from V and 3 bases from J, with 11 bases between. The CDR3 is made up of 15 amino acids. From germline, CDR1 is SGHTA and CDR2 FQGNSA. The CDR3 sequence: CASSLEGLANEKLFF. Here the CDR3 DNA reads TGTGCCAGCAGCTTGGAGGGGCTGGCTAATGAAAAACTGTTTTTT.

The chain carries TRBV10-3 and TRBJ2-1; D is unresolved. There are 11 residues in the CDR3. Deletions cut 8 bases from V and 5 bases from J, with 7 bases between. Germline V gives CDR1 ENHRY, CDR2 SYGVKD. CDR3 sequence reads: CAIAGNNEQFF. Written as DNA, the CDR3 is TGTGCCATCGCAGGTAACAATGAGCAGTTCTTC.

V usage is TRBV9 and J usage is TRBJ2-5; 7 bases agree with TRBD1. The tail of the sequence fits TRBJ2-7 better, so the J call may be wrong. Germline values: CDR1 SGDLS, CDR2 YYNGEE. This CDR3 has 13 residues. The CDR3 DNA follows: TGTGCCAGCAGCAACCGGGACAGTAACGAGCAGTACTTC. It is translated as CASSNRDSNEQYF.

V is TRBV27 and J is TRBJ2-2, with a weak D call TRBD2 (7 bases). The CDR3 has 14 residues. The germline CDR1 and CDR2 sequences are MNHEY and SMNVEV (reference sequence). V was trimmed by 7 bases and J by 3 bases, leaving 12 bases between them. CDR3 region: CASKAGAYTGELFF. CDR3 nucleotides: TGTGCCAGCAAGGCGGGGGCCTACACCGGGGAGCTGTTTTTT.

V usage is TRBV27 and J usage is TRBJ2-7; tentatively, D is TRBD2 (6 bases). The V gene's germline CDR1 is MNHEY and CDR2 SMNVEV (reference sequence). This CDR3 region has 16 residues. V lost 0 bases and J 0 bases, leaving 12 bases between the germline ends. The CDR3 DNA follows: TGTGCCAGCAGTTTATCCCTTGGGGGAGGCTCCTACGAGCAGTACTTC. Encoded protein: CASSLSLGGGSYEQYF.

This chain joins TRBV6-1 and TRBJ1-1; 9 nucleotides agree with TRBD1. Germline V gene sequence: CDR1 MNHNS, CDR2 SASEGT. The CDR3 covers 15 residues. V was pared by 5 bases and J by 4 bases, with 8 bases of the junction left unmatched. The CDR3 bases are TGTGCCAGCAGTTTGACAGGGGGTTTGATCACTGAAGCTTTCTTT. It codes for CASSLTGGLITEAFF.

The chain recombines TRBV29-1 with TRBJ2-1; 9 bases are shared with TRBD1. V lost 4 bases and J lost 3; bases outside the gene matches: 4. The germline V gene encodes CDR1 SQVTM and CDR2 ANQGSEA. CDR3 length equals 14 residues. CDR3 bases: TGCAGCGTTGGCACAGGGGGCTTCTACAATGAGCAGTTCTTC. Protein sequence: CSVGTGGFYNEQFF.

The chain couples TRBV6-6 to TRBJ2-5; 11 bases are a match to TRBD2. Near its end, the DNA agrees better with TRBJ2-7, so the J call may be wrong. The germline gives CDR1 MNHNY, CDR2 SVGAGI (reference sequence). The CDR3 is made up of 16 amino acids. The CDR3 spells CASSYPPGLAEYEQYF. The CDR3, as DNA: TGTGCCAGCAGTTACCCTCCGGGACTAGCGGAGTACGAGCAGTACTTC.

In this sample, this clone turned up once. The chain employs TRBV7-2 and TRBJ2-1, with 8 bases lining up with TRBD2. Germline V gene sequence: CDR1 SGHTA, CDR2 FQGNSA. CDR3 length: 13 amino acids. Trimming took 0 bases from V and 10 from J; bases not matched to a gene: 2. CDR3 protein: CASSLAQRGEQFF. The CDR3 nucleotides are TGTGCCAGCAGCTTAGCGCAGCGGGGGGAGCAGTTCTTC.

The CDR3: CARGTGTGYSGANVLTF. In DNA form, the CDR3 reads TGTGCCAGGGGAACCGGGACAGGGTACTCTGGGGCCAACGTCCTGACTTTC. The chain is built from TRBV5-8 and TRBJ2-6; the match to TRBD1 covers 9 bases. The germline V gene encodes CDR1 SGHTS and CDR2 YDEGEE. The CDR3 covers 17 residues. J lost 0 bases, V lost 8 bases, and 9 bases had no gene match. Based on the CDR3 plus reference TRBV5-8 and TRBJ2-6, the full variable domain is EAGVTQSPTHLIKTRGQQATLRCSPISGHTSVYWYQQALGLGLQFLLWYDEGEERNRGNFPPRFSGRQFPNYSSELNVNALELEDSALYLCARGTGTGYSGANVLTFGAGSRLTVL.

This chain links TRBV25-1 with TRBJ1-2; TRBD1 might be the D (6 bases). The germline V gene encodes CDR1 MGHDK and CDR2 SYGVNS. The V and J ends lost 2 bases and 7 bases respectively, with 14 bases between them. The CDR3 runs 14 residues. CDR3 loop: CASSETRGSGGYTF. The CDR3 nucleotides read TGTGCCAGCAGTGAAACCAGGGGTTCTGGTGGCTACACCTTC.

The chain couples TRBV27 to TRBJ2-7; D may be TRBD2 (6 bases). This CDR3 has 13 residues. Trimming shortened V by 3 bases and J by 3 bases, and 9 bases separated the two germline ends. Germline lookup yields CDR1 MNHEY and CDR2 SMNVEV (reference sequence). CDR3 DNA sequence: TGTGCCAGCAGTTTGGGTAGCGGCTACGAGCAGTACTTC. This gives the protein CASSLGSGYEQYF.

This sequence joins TRBV27 and TRBJ1-3, with TRBD1 matching 10 bases. V gave up 5 bases and J gave up 8 bases; unmatched junction bases: 6. CDR1 and CDR2 from the germline V gene are MNHEY and SMNVEV (reference sequence). The CDR3 consists of 14 residues. As DNA, the CDR3 is TGTGCCAGCAGTAAGGGACAGGGGATTGACACCATATATTTT. It codes for CASSKGQGIDTIYF.

On this clone itself: Germline and junction disagree at one end, which may indicate a read error. The rearrangement uses TRBV9 and TRBJ2-2, with D perhaps TRBD2 (6 bases). There are 16 residues in the CDR3. Germline lookup yields CDR1 SGDLS and CDR2 YYNGEE. The CDR3 DNA reads TGTGTCAGCAGCGTAGTATCGGGACTTATTGACGGGGAGCTGTTTTTT. Residues: CVSSVVSGLIDGELFF.

This clone was observed a few times. J is TRBJ2-7 and V is TRBV19; a weak D match, TRBD2 (7 bases). V was cut by 0 bases and J by 2 bases, with 11 bases left in between. This CDR3 comprises 15 residues. Germline CDR1 is LNHDA and CDR2 is SQIVND (reference sequence). The CDR3 bases are TGTGCCAGTAGTATAGATGGGGGGGCTACCTACGAGCAGTACTTC. This sequence encodes CASSIDGGATYEQYF.

This sequence joins TRBV28 and TRBJ1-2; D remains ambiguous. Germline lookup yields CDR1 MDHEN and CDR2 SYDVKM. Trimming removed 7 bases from V and 3 bases from J, with 12 bases in between. This CDR3 has 13 amino acids. The CDR3 DNA reads TGTGCCAGCACCCCGAGGCGGGACTATGGCTACACCTTC. This sequence encodes CASTPRRDYGYTF.

The chain combines TRBV28 with TRBJ1-1; D unresolved. The V and J ends lost 5 bases and 10 bases respectively, with 14 bases between them. The length of the CDR3 is 12 residues. Germline V gene data show CDR1 as MDHEN and CDR2 as SYDVKM. The CDR3: CASSPPEEGAFF. As DNA, the CDR3 is TGTGCCAGCAGTCCACCGGAGGAGGGAGCTTTCTTT.